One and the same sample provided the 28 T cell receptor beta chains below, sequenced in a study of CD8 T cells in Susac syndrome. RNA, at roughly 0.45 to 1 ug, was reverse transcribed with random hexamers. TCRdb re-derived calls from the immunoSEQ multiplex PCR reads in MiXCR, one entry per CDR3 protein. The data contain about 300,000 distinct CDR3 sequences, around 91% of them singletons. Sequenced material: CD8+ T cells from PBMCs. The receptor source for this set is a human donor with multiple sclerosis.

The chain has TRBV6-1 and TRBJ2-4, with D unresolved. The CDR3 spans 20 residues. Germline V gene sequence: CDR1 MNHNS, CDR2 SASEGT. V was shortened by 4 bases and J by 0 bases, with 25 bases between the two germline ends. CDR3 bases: TGTGCCAGCAGTGTACCCCAACTGCGGTGGCACCTTCTAGCCAAAAACATTCAGTACTTC. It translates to CASSVPQLRWHLLAKNIQYF.

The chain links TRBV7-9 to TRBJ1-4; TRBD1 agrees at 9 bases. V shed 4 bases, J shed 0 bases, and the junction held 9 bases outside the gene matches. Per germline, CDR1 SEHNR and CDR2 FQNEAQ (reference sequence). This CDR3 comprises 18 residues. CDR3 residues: CASSSDRGTPATNEKLFF. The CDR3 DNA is TGTGCCAGCAGCTCGGACAGGGGAACCCCCGCAACTAATGAAAAACTGTTTTTT.

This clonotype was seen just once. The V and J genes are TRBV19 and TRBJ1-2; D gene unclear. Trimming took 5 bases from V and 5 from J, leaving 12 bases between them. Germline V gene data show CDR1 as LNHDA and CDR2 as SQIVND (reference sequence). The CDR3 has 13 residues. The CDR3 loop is CASSERTVYGYTF. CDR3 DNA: TGTGCCAGTAGTGAGCGGACGGTTTATGGCTACACCTTC.

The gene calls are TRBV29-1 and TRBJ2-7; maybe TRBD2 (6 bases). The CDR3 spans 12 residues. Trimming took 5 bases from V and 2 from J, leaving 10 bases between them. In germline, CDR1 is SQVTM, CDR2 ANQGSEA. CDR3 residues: CSVLRETYEQYF. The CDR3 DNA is TGCAGCGTTCTACGGGAGACCTACGAGCAGTACTTC.

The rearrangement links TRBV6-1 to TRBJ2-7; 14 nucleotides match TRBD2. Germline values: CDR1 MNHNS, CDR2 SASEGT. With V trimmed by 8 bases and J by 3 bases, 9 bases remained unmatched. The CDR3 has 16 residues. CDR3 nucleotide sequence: TGTGCCAGCTACGGGACTAGCGGGAGAACGGTCTACGAGCAGTACTTC. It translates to CASYGTSGRTVYEQYF.

CDR3 nucleotide sequence: TGCGCCAGCAGCCAAGGGCCCGACAGGGACTTCGATGAGCAGTTCTTC. Amino acid sequence: CASSQGPDRDFDEQFF. The genes are TRBV4-1 and TRBJ2-1, with D possibly matching TRBD1 (7 bases). CDR1 MGHRA and CDR2 YSYEKL come from the germline V gene. V was clipped by 1 base and J by 8 bases, with 18 bases between them. The CDR3 totals 16 residues.

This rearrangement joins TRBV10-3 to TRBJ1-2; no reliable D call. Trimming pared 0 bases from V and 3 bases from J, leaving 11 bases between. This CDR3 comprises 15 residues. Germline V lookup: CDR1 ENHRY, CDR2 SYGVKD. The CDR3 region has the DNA TGTGCCATCAGTGAGTCTCAGACGGAATACTATGGCTACACCTTC. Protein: CAISESQTEYYGYTF.

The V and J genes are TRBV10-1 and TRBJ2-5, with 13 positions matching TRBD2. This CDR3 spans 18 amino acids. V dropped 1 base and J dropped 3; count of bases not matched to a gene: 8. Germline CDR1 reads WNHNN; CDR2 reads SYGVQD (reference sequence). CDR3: CASSELQLAGGPEETQYF. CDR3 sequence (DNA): TGCGCCAGCAGTGAGTTACAACTAGCGGGGGGGCCGGAAGAGACCCAGTACTTC.

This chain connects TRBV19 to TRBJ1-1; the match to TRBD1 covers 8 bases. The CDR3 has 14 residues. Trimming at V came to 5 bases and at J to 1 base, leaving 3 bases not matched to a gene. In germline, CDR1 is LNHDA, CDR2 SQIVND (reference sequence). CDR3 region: CASSVGQGNTEAFF. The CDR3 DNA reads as TGTGCCAGTAGTGTCGGACAGGGGAACACTGAAGCTTTCTTT. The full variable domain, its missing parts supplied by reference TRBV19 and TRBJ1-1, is DGGITQSPKYLFRKEGQNVTLSCEQNLNHDAMYWYRQDPGQGLRLIYYSQIVNDFQKGDIAEGYSVSREKKESFPLTVTSAQKNPTAFYLCASSVGQGNTEAFFGQGTRLTVV.

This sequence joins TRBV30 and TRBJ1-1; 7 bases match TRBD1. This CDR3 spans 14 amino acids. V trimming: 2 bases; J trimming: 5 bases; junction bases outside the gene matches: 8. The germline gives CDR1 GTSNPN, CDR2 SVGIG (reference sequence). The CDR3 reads CAWSPDRVKTEAFF. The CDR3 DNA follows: TGTGCCTGGAGTCCTGACAGGGTTAAAACTGAAGCTTTCTTT.

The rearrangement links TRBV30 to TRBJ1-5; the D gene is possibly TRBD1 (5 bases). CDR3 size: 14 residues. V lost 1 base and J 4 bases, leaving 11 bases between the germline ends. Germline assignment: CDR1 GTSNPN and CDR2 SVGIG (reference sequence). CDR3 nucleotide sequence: TGTGCCTGGAGTGGACTAGCAGGGAATCAGCCCCAGCATTTT. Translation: CAWSGLAGNQPQHF.

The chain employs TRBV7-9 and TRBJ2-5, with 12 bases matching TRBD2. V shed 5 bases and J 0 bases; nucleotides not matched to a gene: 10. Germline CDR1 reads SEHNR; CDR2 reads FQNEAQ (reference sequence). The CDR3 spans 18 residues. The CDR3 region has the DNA TGTGCCAGCAGCCCTCCTAGCGGGGGGGCCAGGTACCAAGAGACCCAGTACTTC. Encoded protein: CASSPPSGGARYQETQYF. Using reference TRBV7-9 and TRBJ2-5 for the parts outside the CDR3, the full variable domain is DTGVSQNPRHKITKRGQNVTFRCDPISEHNRLYWYRQTLGQGPEFLTYFQNEAQLEKSRLLSDRFSAERPKGSFSTLEIQRTEQGDSAMYLCASSPPSGGARYQETQYFGPGTRLLVL.

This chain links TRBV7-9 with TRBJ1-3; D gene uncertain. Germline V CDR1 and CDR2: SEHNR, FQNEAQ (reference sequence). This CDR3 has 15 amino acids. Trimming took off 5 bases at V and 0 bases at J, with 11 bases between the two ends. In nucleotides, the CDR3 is TGTGCCAGCAGCCCCCGTAGCCCCTCTGGAAACACCATATATTTT. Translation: CASSPRSPSGNTIYF.

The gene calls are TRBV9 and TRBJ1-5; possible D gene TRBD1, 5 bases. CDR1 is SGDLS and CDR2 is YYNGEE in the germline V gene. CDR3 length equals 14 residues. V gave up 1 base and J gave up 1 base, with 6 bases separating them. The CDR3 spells CASSVSGSNQPQHF. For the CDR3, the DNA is TGTGCCAGCAGCGTATCAGGGAGCAATCAGCCCCAGCATTTT.

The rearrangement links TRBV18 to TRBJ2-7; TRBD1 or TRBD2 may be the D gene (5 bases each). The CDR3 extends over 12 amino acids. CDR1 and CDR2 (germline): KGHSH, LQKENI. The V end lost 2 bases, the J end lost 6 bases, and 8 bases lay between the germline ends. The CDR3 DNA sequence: TGTGCCAGCTCACCATTGGGGGTCGAGCAGTACTTC. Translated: CASSPLGVEQYF.

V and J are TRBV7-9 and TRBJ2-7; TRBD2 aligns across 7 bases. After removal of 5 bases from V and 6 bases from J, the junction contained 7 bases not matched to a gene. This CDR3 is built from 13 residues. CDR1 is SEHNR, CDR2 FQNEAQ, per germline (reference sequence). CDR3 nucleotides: TGTGCCAGCAGCCCGAGCGAGCGGGGCGAGCAGTACTTC. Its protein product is CASSPSERGEQYF.

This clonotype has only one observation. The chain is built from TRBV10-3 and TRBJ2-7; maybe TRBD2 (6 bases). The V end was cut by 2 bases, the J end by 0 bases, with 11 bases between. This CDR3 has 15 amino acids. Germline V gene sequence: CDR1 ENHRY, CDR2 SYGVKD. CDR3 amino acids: CAISEAGNPSYEQYF. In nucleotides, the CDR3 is TGTGCCATCAGTGAGGCGGGGAACCCCTCCTACGAGCAGTACTTC.

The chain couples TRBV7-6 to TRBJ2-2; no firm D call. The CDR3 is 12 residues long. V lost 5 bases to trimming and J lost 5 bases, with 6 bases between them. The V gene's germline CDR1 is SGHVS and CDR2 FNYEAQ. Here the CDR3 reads CASSIPTGELFF. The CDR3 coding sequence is TGTGCCAGCAGCATACCGACCGGGGAGCTGTTTTTT.

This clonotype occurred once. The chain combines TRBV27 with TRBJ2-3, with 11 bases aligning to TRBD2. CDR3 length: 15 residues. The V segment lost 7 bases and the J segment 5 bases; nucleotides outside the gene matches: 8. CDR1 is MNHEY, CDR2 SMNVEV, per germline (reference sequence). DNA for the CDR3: TGTGCCAGCACCACGACCGGACTAGCGGGAGATACGCAGTATTTT. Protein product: CASTTTGLAGDTQYF.

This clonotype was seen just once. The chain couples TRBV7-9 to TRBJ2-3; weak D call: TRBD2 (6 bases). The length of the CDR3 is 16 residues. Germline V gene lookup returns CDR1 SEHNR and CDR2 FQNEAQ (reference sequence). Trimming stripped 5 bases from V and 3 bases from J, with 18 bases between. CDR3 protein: CASSPRSGLSTDTQYF. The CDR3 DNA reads TGTGCCAGCAGCCCGCGTAGCGGCCTATCGACAGATACGCAGTATTTT. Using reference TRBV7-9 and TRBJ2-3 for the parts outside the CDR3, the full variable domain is DTGVSQNPRHKITKRGQNVTFRCDPISEHNRLYWYRQTLGQGPEFLTYFQNEAQLEKSRLLSDRFSAERPKGSFSTLEIQRTEQGDSAMYLCASSPRSGLSTDTQYFGPGTRLTVL.

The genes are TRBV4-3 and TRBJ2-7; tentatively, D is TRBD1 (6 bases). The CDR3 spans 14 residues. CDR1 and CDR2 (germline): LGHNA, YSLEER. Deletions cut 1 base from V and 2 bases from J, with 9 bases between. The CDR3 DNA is TGCGCCAGCAGCCAAGTTCAGGGGACCTACGAGCAGTACTTC. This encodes CASSQVQGTYEQYF.

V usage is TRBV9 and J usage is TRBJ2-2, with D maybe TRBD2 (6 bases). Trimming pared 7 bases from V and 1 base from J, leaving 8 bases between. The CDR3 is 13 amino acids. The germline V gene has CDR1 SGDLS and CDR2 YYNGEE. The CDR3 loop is CASLGGNTGELFF. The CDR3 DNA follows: TGTGCCAGCCTGGGAGGGAACACCGGGGAGCTGTTTTTT.

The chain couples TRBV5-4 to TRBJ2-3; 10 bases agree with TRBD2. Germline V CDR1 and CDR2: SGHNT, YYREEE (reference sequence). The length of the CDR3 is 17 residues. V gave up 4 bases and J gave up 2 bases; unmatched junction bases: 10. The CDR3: CASSPSWTSGFTDTQYF. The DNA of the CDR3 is TGTGCCAGCAGCCCCTCATGGACTAGCGGATTCACAGATACGCAGTATTTT.

The CDR3 here is CASSLARVPDTQYF. Written as DNA, the CDR3 is TGTGCCAGCAGCTTGGCCCGGGTTCCCGATACGCAGTATTTT. The chain recombines TRBV5-4 with TRBJ2-3; D gene uncertain. Germline V gene sequence: CDR1 SGHNT, CDR2 YYREEE (reference sequence). The CDR3 loop spans 14 amino acids. With 0 bases removed from V and 6 bases from J, the gap between germline ends came to 11 bases. The full variable domain, its missing parts supplied by reference TRBV5-4 and TRBJ2-3, is ETGVTQSPTHLIKTRGQQVTLRCSSQSGHNTVSWYQQALGQGPQFIFQYYREEENGRGNFPPRFSGLQFPNYSSELNVNALELDDSALYLCASSLARVPDTQYFGPGTRLTVL.

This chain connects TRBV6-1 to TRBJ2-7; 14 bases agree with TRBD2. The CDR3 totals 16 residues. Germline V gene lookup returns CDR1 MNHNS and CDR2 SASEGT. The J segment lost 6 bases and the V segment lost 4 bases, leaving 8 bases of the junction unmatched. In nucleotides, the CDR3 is TGTGCCAGCAGTGGCGGGACTAGCGGGAGAAAATGCGAGCAGTACTTC. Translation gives CASSGGTSGRKCEQYF.

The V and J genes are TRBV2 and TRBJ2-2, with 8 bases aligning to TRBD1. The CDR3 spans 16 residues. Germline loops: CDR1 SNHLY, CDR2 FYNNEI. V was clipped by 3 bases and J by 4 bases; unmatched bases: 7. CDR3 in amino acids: CASSDSGGAGTGELFF. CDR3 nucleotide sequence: TGTGCCAGCAGTGACTCAGGGGGCGCGGGCACCGGGGAGCTGTTTTTT.

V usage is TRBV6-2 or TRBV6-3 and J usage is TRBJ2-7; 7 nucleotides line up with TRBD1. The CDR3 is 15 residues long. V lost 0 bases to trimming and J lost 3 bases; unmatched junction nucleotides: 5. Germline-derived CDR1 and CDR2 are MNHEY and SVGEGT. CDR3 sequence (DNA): TGTGCCAGCAGTTACTCGAGGCCAGGGGGCTACGAGCAGTACTTC. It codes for CASSYSRPGGYEQYF.

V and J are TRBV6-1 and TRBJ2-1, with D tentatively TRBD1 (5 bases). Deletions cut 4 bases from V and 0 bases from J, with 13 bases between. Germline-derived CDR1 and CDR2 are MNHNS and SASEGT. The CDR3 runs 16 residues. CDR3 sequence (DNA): TGTGCCAGCAGTGCGGGCCCAGGGAACTCCTACAATGAGCAGTTCTTC. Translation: CASSAGPGNSYNEQFF.